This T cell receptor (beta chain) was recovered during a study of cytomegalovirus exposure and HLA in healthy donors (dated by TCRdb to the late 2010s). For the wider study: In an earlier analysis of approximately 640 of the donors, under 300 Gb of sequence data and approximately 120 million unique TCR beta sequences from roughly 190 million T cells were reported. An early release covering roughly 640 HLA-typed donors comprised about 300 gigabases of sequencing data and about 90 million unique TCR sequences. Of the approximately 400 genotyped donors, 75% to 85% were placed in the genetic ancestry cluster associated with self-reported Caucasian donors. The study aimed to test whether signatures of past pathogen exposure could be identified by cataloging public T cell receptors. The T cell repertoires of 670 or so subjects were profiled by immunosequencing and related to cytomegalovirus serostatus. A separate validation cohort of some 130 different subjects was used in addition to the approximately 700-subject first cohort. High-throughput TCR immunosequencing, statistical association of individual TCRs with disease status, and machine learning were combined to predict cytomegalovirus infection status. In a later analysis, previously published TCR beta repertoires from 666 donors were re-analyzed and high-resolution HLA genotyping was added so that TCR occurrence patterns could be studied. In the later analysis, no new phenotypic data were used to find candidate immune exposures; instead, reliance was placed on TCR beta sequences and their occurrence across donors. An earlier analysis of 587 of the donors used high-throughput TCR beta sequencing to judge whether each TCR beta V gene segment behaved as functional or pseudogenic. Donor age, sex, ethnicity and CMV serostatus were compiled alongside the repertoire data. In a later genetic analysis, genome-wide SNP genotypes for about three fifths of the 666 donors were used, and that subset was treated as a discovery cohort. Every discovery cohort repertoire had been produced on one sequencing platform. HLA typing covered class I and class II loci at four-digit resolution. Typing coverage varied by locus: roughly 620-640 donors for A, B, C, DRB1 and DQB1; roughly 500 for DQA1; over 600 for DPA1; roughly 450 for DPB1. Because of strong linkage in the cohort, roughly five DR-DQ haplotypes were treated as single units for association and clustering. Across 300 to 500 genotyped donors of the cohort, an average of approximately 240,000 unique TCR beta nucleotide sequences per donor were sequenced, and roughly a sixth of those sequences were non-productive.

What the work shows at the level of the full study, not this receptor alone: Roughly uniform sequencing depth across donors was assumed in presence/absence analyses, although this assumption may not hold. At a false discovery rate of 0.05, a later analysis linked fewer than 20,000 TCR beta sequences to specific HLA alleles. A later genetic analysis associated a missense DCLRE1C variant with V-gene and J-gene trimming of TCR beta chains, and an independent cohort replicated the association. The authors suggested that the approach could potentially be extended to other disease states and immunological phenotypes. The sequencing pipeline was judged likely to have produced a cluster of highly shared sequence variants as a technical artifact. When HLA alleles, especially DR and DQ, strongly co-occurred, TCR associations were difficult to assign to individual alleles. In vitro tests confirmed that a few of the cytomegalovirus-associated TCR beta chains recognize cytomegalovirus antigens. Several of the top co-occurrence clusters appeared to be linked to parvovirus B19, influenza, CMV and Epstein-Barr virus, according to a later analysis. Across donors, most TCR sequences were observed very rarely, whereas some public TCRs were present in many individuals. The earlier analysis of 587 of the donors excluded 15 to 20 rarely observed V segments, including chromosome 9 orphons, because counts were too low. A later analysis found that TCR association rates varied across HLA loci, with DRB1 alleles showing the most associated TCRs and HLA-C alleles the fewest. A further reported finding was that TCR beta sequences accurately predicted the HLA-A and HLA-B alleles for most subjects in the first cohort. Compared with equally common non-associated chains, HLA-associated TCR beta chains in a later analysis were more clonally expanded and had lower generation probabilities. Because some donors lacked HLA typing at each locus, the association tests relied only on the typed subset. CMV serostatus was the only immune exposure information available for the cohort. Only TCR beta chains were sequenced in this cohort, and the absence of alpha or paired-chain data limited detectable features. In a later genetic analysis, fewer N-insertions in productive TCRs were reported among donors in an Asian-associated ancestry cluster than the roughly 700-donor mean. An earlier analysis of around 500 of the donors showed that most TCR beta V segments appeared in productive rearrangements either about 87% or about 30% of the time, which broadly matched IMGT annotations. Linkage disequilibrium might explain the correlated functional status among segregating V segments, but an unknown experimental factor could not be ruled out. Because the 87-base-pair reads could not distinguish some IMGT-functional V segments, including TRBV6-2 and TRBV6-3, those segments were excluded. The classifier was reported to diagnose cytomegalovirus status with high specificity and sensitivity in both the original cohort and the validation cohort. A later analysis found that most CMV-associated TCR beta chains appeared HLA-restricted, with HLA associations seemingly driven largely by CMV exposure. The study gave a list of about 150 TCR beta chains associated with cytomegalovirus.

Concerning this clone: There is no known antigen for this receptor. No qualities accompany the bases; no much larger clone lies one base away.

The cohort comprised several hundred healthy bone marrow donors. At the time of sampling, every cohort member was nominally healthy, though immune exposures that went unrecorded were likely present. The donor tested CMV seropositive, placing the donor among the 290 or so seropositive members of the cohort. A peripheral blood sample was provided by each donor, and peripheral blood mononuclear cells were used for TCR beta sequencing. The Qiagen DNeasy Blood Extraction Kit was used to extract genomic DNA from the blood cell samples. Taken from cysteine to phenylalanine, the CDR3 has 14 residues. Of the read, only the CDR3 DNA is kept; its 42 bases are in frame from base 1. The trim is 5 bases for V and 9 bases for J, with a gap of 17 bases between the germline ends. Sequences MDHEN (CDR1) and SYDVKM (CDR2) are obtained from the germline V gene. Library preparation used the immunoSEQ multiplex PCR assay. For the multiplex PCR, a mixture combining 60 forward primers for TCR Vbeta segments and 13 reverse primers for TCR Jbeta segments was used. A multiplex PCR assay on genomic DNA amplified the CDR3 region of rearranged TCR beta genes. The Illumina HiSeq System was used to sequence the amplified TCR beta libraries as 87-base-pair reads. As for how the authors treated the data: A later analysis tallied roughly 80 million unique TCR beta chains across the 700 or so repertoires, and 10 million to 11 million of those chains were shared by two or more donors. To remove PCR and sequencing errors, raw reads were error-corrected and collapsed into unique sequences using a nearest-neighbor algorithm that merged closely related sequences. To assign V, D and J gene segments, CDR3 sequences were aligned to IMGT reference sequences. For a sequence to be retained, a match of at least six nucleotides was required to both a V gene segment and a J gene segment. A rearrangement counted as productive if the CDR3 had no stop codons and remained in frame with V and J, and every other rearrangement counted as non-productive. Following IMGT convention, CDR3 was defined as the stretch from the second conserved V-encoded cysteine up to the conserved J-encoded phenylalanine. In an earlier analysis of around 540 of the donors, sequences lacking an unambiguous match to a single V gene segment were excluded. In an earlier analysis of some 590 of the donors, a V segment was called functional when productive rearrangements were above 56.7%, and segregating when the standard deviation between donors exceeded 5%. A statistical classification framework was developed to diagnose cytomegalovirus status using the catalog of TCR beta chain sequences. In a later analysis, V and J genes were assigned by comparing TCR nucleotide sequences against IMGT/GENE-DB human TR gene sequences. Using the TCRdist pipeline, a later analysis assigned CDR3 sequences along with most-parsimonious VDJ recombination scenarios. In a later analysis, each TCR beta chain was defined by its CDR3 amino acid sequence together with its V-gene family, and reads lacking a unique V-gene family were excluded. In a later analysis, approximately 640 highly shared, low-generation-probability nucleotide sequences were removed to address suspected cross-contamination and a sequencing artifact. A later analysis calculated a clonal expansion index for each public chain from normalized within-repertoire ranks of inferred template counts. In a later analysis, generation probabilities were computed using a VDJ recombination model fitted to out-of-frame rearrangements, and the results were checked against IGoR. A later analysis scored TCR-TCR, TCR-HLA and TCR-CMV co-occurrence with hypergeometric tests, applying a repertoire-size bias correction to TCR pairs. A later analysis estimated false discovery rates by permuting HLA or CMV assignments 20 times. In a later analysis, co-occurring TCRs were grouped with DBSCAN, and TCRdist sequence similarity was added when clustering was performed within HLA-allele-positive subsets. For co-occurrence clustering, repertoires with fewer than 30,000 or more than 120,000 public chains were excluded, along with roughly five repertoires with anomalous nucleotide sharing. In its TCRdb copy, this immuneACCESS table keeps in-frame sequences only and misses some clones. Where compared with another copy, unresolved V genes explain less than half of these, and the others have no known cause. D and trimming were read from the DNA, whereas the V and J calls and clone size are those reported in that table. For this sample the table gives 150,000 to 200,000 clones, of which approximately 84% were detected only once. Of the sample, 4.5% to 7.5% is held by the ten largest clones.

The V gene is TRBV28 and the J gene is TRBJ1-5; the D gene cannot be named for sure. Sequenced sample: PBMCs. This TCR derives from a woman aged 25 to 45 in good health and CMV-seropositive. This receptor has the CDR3 CASSLSLAKGPQHF. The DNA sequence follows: TGTGCCAGCAGTCTGTCTCTAGCGAAAGGGCCCCAGCATTTT.